The rows below give T cell receptor beta chains drawn from one sample of a study of Ad26.COV2.S vaccination and SARS-CoV-2 variants. Method: immunoSEQ multiplex PCR; TCRdb's copy keeps in-frame clones and lacks some. Of some 480,000 clones in the sample, roughly nine tenths were seen once. The sample here was peripheral blood, taken in a trial of Ad26.COV2.S vaccine versus placebo. These receptors all come from a person between 18 and 59 years old who received the Ad26.COV2.S COVID-19 vaccine or a placebo. Both conserved end residues are trimmed from each CDR3. D genes are given only for firm matches.

-	TRBJ2-7	TRBV3-1/TRBV3-2	ASSQVSEQY
-	TRBJ2-3	TRBV30	AWNSGDTDTQY
-	TRBJ2-1	TRBV19	ASSITAGPYNEQF
-	TRBJ2-7	TRBV27	ASSFGDHSYEQY
-	TRBJ2-1	TRBV30	AWRRPSSYNEQF
TRBD1	TRBJ1-4	TRBV30	AWKGDRVGEKLF
TRBD1	TRBJ2-7	TRBV2	ASGSQGPEQY
TRBD1	TRBJ2-1	TRBV5-8	ASSFGQGSFLNEQF
-	TRBJ1-2	TRBV10-3	AISELAANYGYT
-	TRBJ1-1	TRBV18	ASSEGLPMNTEAF
-	TRBJ2-2	TRBV5-1	ASSRDGRTTGELF
TRBD1	TRBJ2-1	TRBV19	ASRGRDRGLDEQF
TRBD2	TRBJ2-3	TRBV9	ASSVRSGRTHTDTQY
-	TRBJ2-3	TRBV9	ASSVDSGSTDTQY
TRBD1	TRBJ1-1	TRBV15	ATLTGQGGTEAF
TRBD1	TRBJ2-3	TRBV30	ASDRENTDTQY
TRBD1	TRBJ2-7	TRBV2	ASSLNPPGQALYEQY
TRBD1	TRBJ1-1	TRBV9	ASSRDRVRTEAF
-	TRBJ2-1	TRBV2	ASSDLADSYNEQF
-	TRBJ2-3	TRBV18	ASSPQGDTQY
-	TRBJ2-3	TRBV7-2	ASSLGPAPTDTQY
-	TRBJ1-1	TRBV6-5	ASSRVWDTEAF
-	TRBJ2-7	TRBV7-2	ASSLGGRLVEQY
-	TRBJ1-5	TRBV3-1/TRBV3-2	ASSQDGSGPQH
-	TRBJ1-2	TRBV27	ASSFTFTGGDGYT
TRBD1	TRBJ1-4	TRBV15	ATSRGMTGIGEKLF
-	TRBJ1-5	TRBV4-2	ASSQDWLGSQPQH
-	TRBJ1-6	TRBV15	ATSRNREYNSPLH
-	TRBJ2-1	TRBV6-4	ASSGRINEQF
TRBD1	TRBJ2-7	TRBV20-1	SASRTGDEQY
-	TRBJ1-4	TRBV18	ASSPSSDIGKLF
TRBD1	TRBJ1-2	TRBV28	ASSPLGQGVHGYT
-	TRBJ2-4	TRBV30	AYDPGTDKRDIQY
-	TRBJ1-5	TRBV14	ASSQDLRQPQH
-	TRBJ2-2	TRBV6-1	ASSEHYRTGELF
-	TRBJ2-1	TRBV9	ASSAWSRGNEQF
-	TRBJ1-3	TRBV10-3	AISSSGPPSGNTIY
TRBD2	TRBJ2-5	TRBV27	ASSFMGLGGETQY
TRBD1	TRBJ2-3	TRBV19	ASSIYGQHRGDTQY
-	TRBJ2-1	TRBV25-1	ASSDGQSYNEQF
TRBD2	TRBJ2-1	TRBV5-1	ASSLGSGSVGGEQF
-	TRBJ1-4	TRBV7-2	ASSLVGTVATNEKLF